Shown below are 12 T cell receptor beta chains from a single sample sequenced in a study of cytomegalovirus exposure and HLA in healthy donors. The PCR ran on 60 Vbeta and 13 Jbeta primers. Libraries were prepared by immunoSEQ multiplex PCR; TCRdb keeps only in-frame clonotypes and omits some of them. The sample holds about 140,000 clones, around 78% seen once. Sample: PBMCs. Receptors were obtained from a female donor in good health and CMV-seropositive.

This rearrangement joins TRBV2 to TRBJ2-3, with 9 bases aligning to TRBD2. V lost 2 bases, J lost 2 bases, and 2 bases stayed unmatched. Germline V gene lookup returns CDR1 SNHLY and CDR2 FYNNEI. The CDR3 extends over 15 amino acids. The CDR3 here is CASSESGGFTDTQYF. The CDR3 DNA reads TGTGCCAGCAGTGAAAGCGGGGGGTTCACAGATACGCAGTATTTT.

This chain links TRBV16 with TRBJ1-1; D not resolved. The V end lost 0 bases, the J end lost 5 bases, and 10 bases lay between the germline ends. The germline V gene has CDR1 KGHSY and CDR2 FQNENV. CDR3 length: 14 amino acids. This CDR3 reads CASSQSLASTEAFF. As DNA, the CDR3 is TGTGCCAGCAGCCAATCCCTAGCTTCGACTGAAGCTTTCTTT.

This chain connects TRBV9 to TRBJ2-4; TRBD1 matches 8 bases. The CDR3 is 19 amino acids. Germline V gene data show CDR1 as SGDLS and CDR2 as YYNGEE. V shed 3 bases, J shed 0 bases, and the junction held 14 bases outside the gene matches. The CDR3, as DNA: TGTGCCAGCAGCGAGGGGACAGGAGGCGACCTACTAGCCAAAAACATTCAGTACTTC. This codes for CASSEGTGGDLLAKNIQYF.

J is TRBJ2-5 and V is TRBV18; D might be TRBD1 (5 bases). CDR1 and CDR2 from the germline V gene are KGHSH and LQKENI. V lost 4 bases, J lost 0 bases, and 12 bases lay in between. The CDR3 length is 15 residues. The CDR3 loop reads CASSLGRQNQETQYF. The DNA of the CDR3 is TGTGCCAGCTCACTAGGCCGACAGAACCAAGAGACCCAGTACTTC.

This clone was counted a few times. The V gene is TRBV23-1, the J gene TRBJ1-1, with TRBD1 matching over 9 bases. TRBV23-1 is an ORF, with its function uncertain. This CDR3 has 18 amino acids. V shed 3 bases, J shed 0 bases, and the junction held 11 bases outside the gene matches. CDR3 DNA: TGCGCCAGCAGTCACCCTCGGACAGGGGAGACGATGAACACTGAAGCTTTCTTT. Residues: CASSHPRTGETMNTEAFF.

The rearrangement joins TRBV5-4 to TRBJ2-6, with D possibly being TRBD1 (5 bases). The length of the CDR3 is 15 residues. Germline V gene lookup returns CDR1 SGHNT and CDR2 YYREEE (reference sequence). The germline V and J ends were trimmed by 5 bases and 4 bases, with 13 bases remaining between them. The CDR3 protein is CASRSARTGANVLTF. For the CDR3, the DNA is TGTGCCAGCAGATCGGCACGGACAGGGGCCAACGTCCTGACTTTC.

This clone has more than one count but fewer than ten. The V and J genes are TRBV15 and TRBJ1-2; possible D gene TRBD1, 6 bases. V lost 1 base and J lost 7, with 10 bases in between. Germline values: CDR1 LNHNV, CDR2 YYDKDF (reference sequence). The CDR3 spans 13 residues. CDR3 residues: CATSRAGDGGYTF. CDR3 nucleotides: TGTGCCACCAGCAGAGCAGGGGACGGTGGCTACACCTTC.

V usage is TRBV9 and J usage is TRBJ2-3, with D maybe TRBD1 (6 bases). Trimming cost V 0 bases and J 4 bases, with 12 bases left between them. There are 15 residues in the CDR3. CDR1 and CDR2 from the germline V gene are SGDLS and YYNGEE. CDR3 sequence: CASSVVAGVADTQYF. As DNA, the CDR3 is TGTGCCAGCAGCGTAGTGGCAGGGGTGGCAGATACGCAGTATTTT.

About this clone itself: This CDR3 is also generated by other DNA sequences in the sample. V usage is TRBV10-1 and J usage is TRBJ2-1, with 8 bases that match TRBD2. There are 20 residues in the CDR3. V shed 5 bases and J 0 bases; nucleotides not matched to a gene: 18. Per the germline V gene, CDR1 is WNHNN and CDR2 is SYGVQD (reference sequence). The CDR3 DNA reads TGCGCCAGCAGTCCGAACCCTGGACTGGCGGGGGGTCCCTCCTACAATGAGCAGTTCTTC. It yields the protein CASSPNPGLAGGPSYNEQFF.

This clone was detected once. The chain has TRBV2 and TRBJ2-7, with 10 bases matching TRBD2. V lost 3 bases to trimming and J lost 4 bases; unmatched junction nucleotides: 3. CDR3 size: 14 residues. In germline, CDR1 is SNHLY, CDR2 FYNNEI. Here the CDR3 DNA reads TGTGCCAGCAGTGAGTCGACTAGCGGGTACGAGCAGTACTTC. Residues: CASSESTSGYEQYF.

The chain is built from TRBV30 and TRBJ1-3; 7 positions agree with TRBD1. In germline, CDR1 is GTSNPN, CDR2 SVGIG (reference sequence). Trimming at V came to 4 bases and at J to 1 base, leaving 10 bases not matched to a gene. The CDR3 loop spans 16 amino acids. CDR3 nucleotide sequence: TGTGCCTGGACCAGGGGCAGGGGGGCTTCTGGAAACACCATATATTTT. Translation gives CAWTRGRGASGNTIYF.

The chain carries TRBV7-6 and TRBJ2-5; 8 bases agree with TRBD2. This CDR3 is built from 17 residues. CDR1 is SGHVS and CDR2 is FNYEAQ in the germline V gene. V trimming: 0 bases; J trimming: 1 base; junction bases outside the gene matches: 7. The CDR3 region is CASSLASGLGSQETQYF. CDR3 nucleotide sequence: TGTGCCAGCAGCTTAGCCTCGGGACTAGGGTCCCAAGAGACCCAGTACTTC.